These 26 T cell receptor beta chains were all obtained from the same sample, sequenced in a study of glioma-infiltrating T cells. Using RNA template, CDR3s of TCR alpha and beta were amplified with iRepertoire arm-PCR. TCRdb itself ran the multiplex PCR reads through MiXCR, one entry per CDR3 protein. The data contain 95,000 to 150,000 distinct CDR3 sequences, 20% to 25% of them singletons. What was sequenced was glioma tissue, nonneoplastic brain tissue, or PBMCs (not recorded which). The receptors were sampled from a human donor with low-grade glioma or glioblastoma, undergoing nonglioma brain surgery, or in good health (not recorded which).

This clonotype was counted at least ten times. The chain combines TRBV11-2 with TRBJ2-7, with D unresolved. Trimming took 3 bases from V and 3 from J, leaving 18 bases between them. The CDR3 is 16 amino acids. Germline V gene sequence: CDR1 SGHAT, CDR2 FQNNGV. The CDR3 sequence: CASSFNDISGFYEQYF. CDR3 sequence (DNA): TGTGCCAGCAGCTTTAATGATATATCAGGTTTCTACGAGCAGTACTTC.

This clonotype was seen only a few times. This rearrangement joins TRBV20-1 to TRBJ2-3; D possibly matches TRBD1 or TRBD2 (6 bases each). Trimming removed 3 bases at V and 5 bases at J, with 24 bases between. This CDR3 has 17 amino acids. Germline assignment: CDR1 DFQATT and CDR2 SNEGSKA (reference sequence). The CDR3: CSASGNFGGGIRDTQYF. CDR3 DNA sequence: TGCAGTGCTAGTGGTAACTTTGGAGGGGGTATCAGAGATACGCAGTATTTT.

This clonotype has a count of ten or more. This rearrangement joins TRBV6-1 to TRBJ1-1, with TRBD1 matching over 8 bases. Looked up from germline, CDR1 is MNHNS and CDR2 is SASEGT. V dropped 8 bases and J dropped 6; count of bases not matched to a gene: 11. The CDR3 loop spans 14 amino acids. This CDR3 is CASRSGQGESEAFF. DNA of the CDR3: TGTGCCAGCCGCTCTGGACAGGGCGAATCTGAAGCTTTCTTT.

Ten or more counts support this clonotype. The chain has TRBV24-1 and TRBJ2-2, with unresolved D. CDR3 length equals 12 residues. Looked up from germline, CDR1 is KGHDR and CDR2 is SFDVKD. The V end lost 4 bases, the J end lost 4 bases, and 3 bases lay between the germline ends. CDR3 amino acids: CATSEPTGELFF. CDR3 nucleotides: TGTGCCACCAGTGAACCCACCGGGGAGCTGTTTTTT.

This chain links TRBV29-1 with TRBJ2-7; the match to TRBD1 covers 8 bases. V trimming: 3 bases; J trimming: 3 bases; junction bases outside the gene matches: 4. The CDR3 is made up of 13 amino acids. The germline CDR1 and CDR2 sequences are SQVTM and ANQGSEA. The CDR3 DNA sequence: TGCAGCGTTGAGAGGACAGGGAGCTACGAGCAGTACTTC. Protein: CSVERTGSYEQYF.

Remarks on this clonotype: One base away lies a much larger clone, so this may be a sequencing read error. Likely a read error: the CDR3 ends without its conserved phenylalanine or tryptophan. As DNA, the CDR3 is TGTGCCAGCAGCTTCCGGGACAGGGGTGTTCGCACTGAAGCTTTCCTT. It is translated as CASSFRDRGVRTEAFL. This sequence joins TRBV3-1 and TRBJ1-1; 10 nucleotides line up with TRBD1. The CDR3 loop spans 16 amino acids. Looked up from germline, CDR1 is LGHDT and CDR2 is YNNKEL (reference sequence). The junction had 10 bases not matched to a gene; V was cut back by 5 bases and J by 4 bases.

This clonotype has a count of ten or more. The J gene is TRBJ2-1, the V gene TRBV12-3 or TRBV12-4, with 8 nucleotides matching TRBD1. The CDR3 runs to 13 residues. J gave up 8 bases and V 9 bases, and 9 bases lay outside the gene matches. CDR3 nucleotide sequence: TGTGCCAGTAGACAGGGGATTGTCGATGAGCAGTTCTTC. It codes for CASRQGIVDEQFF.

This clonotype was recorded at least ten times. The chain recombines TRBV3-1 with TRBJ2-5; D unclear. CDR1 is LGHDT, CDR2 YNNKEL, per germline (reference sequence). The CDR3 totals 11 residues. Trimming left V 0 bases short and J 4 bases short, with 0 bases between. This CDR3 is CASSQEETQYF. CDR3 in DNA: TGTGCCAGCAGCCAAGAAGAGACCCAGTACTTC.

This clonotype has a count of ten or more. The rearrangement joins TRBV27 to TRBJ1-1, with no clear D. V lost 5 bases, J lost 2 bases, and 9 bases lay in between. Germline CDR1 is MNHEY and CDR2 is SMNVEV (reference sequence). This CDR3 contains 13 residues. The CDR3 coding sequence is TGTGCCAGCAGTGATGTCTCTAACACTGAAGCTTTCTTT. Its translation is CASSDVSNTEAFF.

This clonotype was detected a few times. V and J are TRBV14 and TRBJ2-1; D is ambiguous. The CDR3 is made up of 15 amino acids. The germline CDR1 and CDR2 sequences are SGHDN and FVKESK. V was cut by 0 bases and J by 3 bases, with 9 bases left in between. As DNA, the CDR3 is TGTGCCAGCAGCCAAGAGTGGGCCCTCTACAATGAGCAGTTCTTC. Amino acid sequence: CASSQEWALYNEQFF.

The chain employs TRBV12-3 or TRBV12-4 and TRBJ2-7, with D tentatively TRBD2 (6 bases). This CDR3 is built from 16 residues. The V end lost 1 base, the J end lost 2 bases, and 15 bases lay between the germline ends. The CDR3 nucleotides read TGTGCCAGCAGTTTAGTAGGCGGGAACCGTGCCTACGAGCAGTACTTC. It codes for CASSLVGGNRAYEQYF.

This clonotype was detected ten times or more. The chain recombines TRBV7-7 with TRBJ2-3; possibly TRBD1 for D (6 bases). CDR3 length: 13 residues. Germline V gene data show CDR1 as SSHAT and CDR2 as FNYEAQ (reference sequence). Trimming cost V 3 bases and J 4 bases, with 8 bases left between them. The CDR3 sequence: CASSFNRADTQYF. The CDR3 DNA reads as TGTGCCAGCAGCTTTAACAGGGCAGATACGCAGTATTTT.

This clonotype appeared a few times. This sequence joins TRBV19 and TRBJ1-4, with D hard to call. The CDR3 runs to 15 residues. Trimming removed 5 bases from V and 3 bases from J, with 13 bases in between. In germline, CDR1 is LNHDA, CDR2 SQIVND (reference sequence). The CDR3 here is CASSFSGRSNEKLFF. DNA for the CDR3: TGTGCCAGTAGTTTTAGTGGACGGTCTAATGAAAAACTGTTTTTT. Full variable domain (outside the CDR3, taken from reference TRBV19 and TRBJ1-4): DGGITQSPKYLFRKEGQNVTLSCEQNLNHDAMYWYRQDPGQGLRLIYYSQIVNDFQKGDIAEGYSVSREKKESFPLTVTSAQKNPTAFYLCASSFSGRSNEKLFFGSGTQLSVL.

This clonotype was detected ten times or more. As DNA, the CDR3 is TGCAGTGCTCGGACTCCTGTCTCCGGGGAGCTGTTTTTT. Residues: CSARTPVSGELFF. The chain uses TRBV20-1 and TRBJ2-2, with TRBD2 as a possible D gene (5 bases). The CDR3 loop spans 13 amino acids. Trimming left V 5 bases short and J 6 bases short, with 13 bases between. Germline assignment: CDR1 DFQATT and CDR2 SNEGSKA (reference sequence).

Turning to this clonotype: A read error may be the cause here, since a much bigger clone is one base away. The J gene is TRBJ1-6, the V gene TRBV10-2, with D unclear. Germline V gene sequence: CDR1 WSHSY, CDR2 SAAADI. This CDR3 comprises 13 residues. Here the CDR3 DNA reads TGTGCCGCTAATTCCCAGGTGAATTCACCCCTCAACTTT. It is translated as CAANSQVNSPLNF.

In this sample, this clonotype turned up many times. The chain couples TRBV4-2 to TRBJ1-1; TRBD1 agrees at 8 bases. Unmatched junction bases numbered 8, after V lost 3 bases and J lost 5 bases. Germline-derived CDR1 and CDR2 are LGHNA and YNFKEQ. The CDR3 sequence is 15 residues long. The CDR3 coding sequence is TGTGCCAGCAGCCAGGACCCAGGGGGCCGGACTGAAGCTTTCTTT. Its translation: CASSQDPGGRTEAFF.

This clonotype was detected many times. J is TRBJ2-3 and V is TRBV6-1; TRBD1 is a possible D gene (7 bases). In germline, CDR1 is MNHNS, CDR2 SASEGT. The ends were cut back, 10 bases at V and 14 bases at J, with 19 bases in the middle. The CDR3 extends over 11 amino acids. The CDR3 is CATRTGLMLYF. CDR3 nucleotide sequence: TGTGCCACCAGGACAGGACTAATGCTGTATTTT.

The rearrangement uses TRBV12-3 or TRBV12-4 and TRBJ1-1; D remains ambiguous. The V gene lost 2 bases and the J gene lost 7 bases, with 8 bases spanning the gap. The CDR3 has 12 amino acids. The CDR3 sequence: CASSLSGVEAFF. CDR3 DNA sequence: TGTGCCAGCAGTTTAAGTGGGGTTGAAGCTTTCTTT.

This clonotype was counted ten times or more. Germline and junction disagree at one end, which may indicate a read error. J is TRBJ1-5 and V is TRBV28; D gene uncertain. The CDR3 has 14 residues. Germline CDR1 reads MDHEN; CDR2 reads SYDVKM. CDR3 protein: CASSLALSNQPRHF. In DNA form, the CDR3 reads TGTGCCAGCAGTTTAGCCCTTAGCAATCAGCCCCGGCATTTT.

This clonotype was found many times. The CDR3 region is CASSLMTGGNNEQFF. CDR3 in DNA: TGCGCCAGCAGCTTGATGACGGGAGGGAACAATGAGCAGTTCTTC. The rearrangement uses TRBV5-1 and TRBJ2-1; TRBD2 aligns across 8 bases. The CDR3 extends over 15 amino acids. Germline trimming cut 1 base from V and 5 bases from J; bases unmatched to any gene: 5. The germline CDR1 and CDR2 sequences are SGHRS and YFSETQ.

This chain uses TRBV12-5 with TRBJ2-1; D not resolved. Trimming stripped 0 bases from V and 4 bases from J, with 10 bases between. The CDR3 extends over 15 amino acids. The germline gives CDR1 LGHNT, CDR2 FRNRAP. CDR3 nucleotides: TGTGCTAGTGGTTTGGTACGGTACACTTACAATGAGCAGTTCTTC. It translates to CASGLVRYTYNEQFF.

The sample holds many counts of this clonotype. The chain links TRBV27 to TRBJ2-7; the match to TRBD1 covers 8 bases. There are 14 residues in the CDR3. Losses at the gene ends were 2 bases for V and 4 bases for J; bases not matched to a gene: 4. Germline CDR1 MNHEY, CDR2 SMNVEV (reference sequence). CDR3 in DNA: TGTGCCAGCAGTTTAGGACAGGGATTTTACGAGCAGTACTTC. This encodes CASSLGQGFYEQYF.

The rearrangement links TRBV29-1 to TRBJ2-1; D unclear. The V and J ends lost 7 bases and 3 bases respectively, with 13 bases between them. This CDR3 has 13 residues. CDR1 SQVTM and CDR2 ANQGSEA come from the germline V gene. Here the CDR3 reads CSAFVPDYNEQFF. CDR3 coding DNA: TGCAGCGCCTTCGTACCGGACTACAATGAGCAGTTCTTC.

This clonotype was observed at least ten times. The chain joins TRBV7-4 to TRBJ1-4; TRBD1 might be the D (5 bases). The CDR3 has 14 amino acids. V lost 8 bases and J 4 bases, leaving 14 bases between the germline ends. The V gene's germline CDR1 is SGHVT and CDR2 SQSDAQ. DNA of the CDR3: TGTGCCAGCTATCGCGGGGCTAGTAATGAAAAACTGTTTTTT. Amino acid sequence: CASYRGASNEKLFF.

This clonotype was observed at least ten times. The V gene is TRBV28, the J gene TRBJ1-2; no reliable D call. Trimming stripped 6 bases from V and 8 bases from J, with 13 bases between. The CDR3 consists of 12 residues. Germline assignment: CDR1 MDHEN and CDR2 SYDVKM. Written as DNA, the CDR3 is TGTGCCAGCAGCTCGACCGTGGTGGGCTACACCTTC. It translates to CASSSTVVGYTF.

This clonotype has just a few counts. The chain employs TRBV30 and TRBJ1-1; weak D call: TRBD1 (5 bases). Germline V gene data show CDR1 as GTSNPN and CDR2 as SVGIG (reference sequence). V was pared by 2 bases and J by 5 bases, with 15 bases between. This CDR3 spans 14 amino acids. CDR3 sequence: CAWSSGRGETEAFF. The DNA for the CDR3 is TGTGCCTGGAGTTCGGGGAGGGGTGAGACTGAAGCTTTCTTT.